This record looks at one T cell receptor (beta chain) sequence and its context. The antigen remains unidentified. This entry belongs to a study of naive and memory T cell subsets. Study-level points and caveats: Gini index rose across naive, CM, EM and EMRA in CD4 and CD8. In naive cells, over 95% of TCR sequences were seen only once.

Two oligonucleotides, mixed equimolar, formed the beta constant-region primer covering TRBC1 and TRBC2. Nested alpha and beta constant-region primers with the SP2 primer drove four PCR rounds on ligated cDNA. Each CDR3 protein gets one entry after TCRdb re-called the UMI-ligation and nested PCR reads with MiXCR. Among around 90,000 distinct CDR3 sequences, 6% to 7.5% were seen once, and the ten largest hold 1.5% to 2%. Germline V gene data show CDR1 as DFQATT and CDR2 as SNEGSKA (reference sequence). V lost 7 bases and J 5 bases, leaving 11 bases between the germline ends. CDR3 size: 11 residues. This receptor was obtained from a human donor in good health. The chain carries TRBV20-1 and TRBJ1-1; no clear D gene. Sequenced input: central memory CD4+ T cells from blood. This CDR3 is CSVGVGTEAFF. The CDR3 nucleotides read TGCAGTGTCGGGGTGGGGACTGAAGCTTTCTTT.